The clone carrying this T cell receptor beta chain showed up just once. Its antigen is undetermined. Here immunoSEQ multiplex PCR was the method, and the copy in TCRdb shows in-frame clones only, minus some. Counted here are 140,000 to 150,000 clones, about 93% occurring once; the ten biggest clones make up more than 3.5%. The data belong to a study of T cell responses to AZD1222 COVID-19 vaccine. Findings and caveats of the study: Close to half of all spike-specific TCRs reportedly target regions of the variants that are unmutated. At 160-218 and 743-854, vaccine-associated CD4 TCRs were dominant, and they spanned spike. Repertoires were sampled only after the peak T cell response.

CDR1 is MNHEY, CDR2 SMNVEV, per germline (reference sequence). This CDR3 is 13 amino acids long. V lost 5 bases and J 3 bases, leaving 11 bases between the germline ends. Here the sequenced sample was peripheral blood, taken on day 0 of AZD1222 vaccination. V and J are TRBV27 and TRBJ2-7; D remains unclear. The sequence derives from an adult in good health. Here the CDR3 reads CASSPRANYEQYF. The CDR3 bases are TGTGCCAGCAGTCCCCGGGCGAACTACGAGCAGTACTTC.